A single sample is the source of the 4 T cell receptor beta chains below, sequenced in a study of CD8 T cells in ankylosing spondylitis. Findings of the study overall: Typical of ankylosing spondylitis blood, it appeared, was a TCR beta motif of under 10 highly homologous variants.

One entry per CDR3 protein results from TCRdb running MiXCR on the 5' RACE reads. This sample has around 540,000 distinct CDR3 sequences, with more than 9.5% found just once. Their target antigens are unknown. Specimen: blood, either unsorted or a sorted T cell fraction (not recorded which). These receptors all come from a male donor with ankylosing spondylitis.

The V gene is TRBV5-1, the J gene TRBJ2-7; no firm D call. V was pared by 0 bases and J by 0 bases, with 10 bases between. The CDR3 totals 15 residues. Germline CDR1 reads SGHRS; CDR2 reads YFSETQ. CDR3 in amino acids: CASSLEGHSSYEQYF. The CDR3 nucleotides read TGCGCCAGCAGCTTGGAGGGCCACTCCTCCTACGAGCAGTACTTC.

For this clonotype: The CDR3 does not end in the conserved phenylalanine or tryptophan, so this is likely a read error. The gene calls are TRBV20-1 and TRBJ2-1; 8 bases fit TRBD2. V gave up 1 base and J gave up 3 bases; unmatched junction bases: 2. The CDR3 spans 14 residues. Germline loops: CDR1 DFQATT, CDR2 SNEGSKA (reference sequence). CDR3 sequence reads: CSARVGTSYNEQFS. The CDR3 DNA sequence: TGCAGTGCTAGAGTAGGGACTAGCTACAATGAGCAGTTCTCC.

The chain joins TRBV12-3 or TRBV12-4 to TRBJ1-2, with TRBD1 matching 9 bases. J was trimmed by 12 bases and V by 6 bases; bases with no gene match: 5. The CDR3 has 11 residues. CDR3 loop: CASSRGQGNTF. The CDR3 coding sequence is TGTGCCAGCAGCCGGGGACAGGGAAACACCTTC.

V usage is TRBV3-1 and J usage is TRBJ2-7, with 9 bases identical to TRBD1. The germline V gene encodes CDR1 LGHDT and CDR2 YNNKEL (reference sequence). V lost 5 bases, J lost 5 bases, and 10 bases stayed unmatched. CDR3 size: 15 residues. The CDR3 reads CASSFWGQGPNEQYF. The CDR3 DNA sequence: TGTGCCAGCAGCTTTTGGGGACAGGGCCCCAACGAGCAGTACTTC.